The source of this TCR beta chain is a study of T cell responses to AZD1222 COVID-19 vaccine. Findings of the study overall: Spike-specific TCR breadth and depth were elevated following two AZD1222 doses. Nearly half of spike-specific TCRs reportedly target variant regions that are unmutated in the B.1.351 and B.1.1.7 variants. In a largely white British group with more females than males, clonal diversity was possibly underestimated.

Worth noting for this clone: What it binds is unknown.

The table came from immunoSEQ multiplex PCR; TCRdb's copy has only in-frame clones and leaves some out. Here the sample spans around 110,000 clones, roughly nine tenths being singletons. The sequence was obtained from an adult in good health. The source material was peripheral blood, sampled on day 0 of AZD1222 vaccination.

CDR3 DNA sequence: TGTGCCTGCCGGGACTGGGAAAACATTCAGTACTTC. Protein: CACRDWENIQYF. J is TRBJ2-4 and V is TRBV6-5, with a weak D call TRBD2 (6 bases). From germline, CDR1 is MNHEY and CDR2 SVGAGI. CDR3 size: 12 residues. V gave up 11 bases and J gave up 5 bases, with 13 bases separating them.